The 10 T cell receptor beta chains reported below all come from one sample, sequenced in a study of shared clonotypes between healthy human individuals. Cells designated naive CD8 were CD45RO-negative and were positively selected for CCR7, with terminally differentiated effector memory CD45RA+ cells excluded. Only in-frame clones appear in the TCRdb table, and some are missing; sequencing was by immunoSEQ multiplex PCR. The data contain about 820,000 clones, 80% to 95% of them singletons. Input material: naive CD8+ T cells sorted from blood. The origin of the receptors is a man younger than 45 in good health.

V is TRBV10-1 and J is TRBJ2-3; 8 bases align to TRBD2. There are 15 residues in the CDR3. Germline trimming cut 2 bases from V and 2 bases from J; bases unmatched to any gene: 3. Germline V gives CDR1 WNHNN, CDR2 SYGVQD (reference sequence). The CDR3 bases are TGCGCCAGCAGTGAGGGGACTAGTCTCACAGATACGCAGTATTTT. Amino acids: CASSEGTSLTDTQYF.

The rearrangement links TRBV28 to TRBJ1-2; 7 nucleotides agree with TRBD1. The CDR3 is 14 amino acids. CDR1 is MDHEN and CDR2 is SYDVKM in the germline V gene. The trim removed 3 bases at V and 3 bases at J, leaving 4 bases unmatched. In DNA form, the CDR3 reads TGTGCCAGCAGTTTCTCGGGACAGTACTATGGCTACACCTTC. Translated: CASSFSGQYYGYTF.

This clone came up once. The chain combines TRBV7-9 with TRBJ2-5; 16 bases are shared with TRBD2. CDR1 SEHNR and CDR2 FQNEAQ come from the germline V gene (reference sequence). J lost 5 bases, V lost 3 bases, and 6 bases had no gene match. CDR3 size: 17 residues. The chain's CDR3 is CASSFPGLAGGFETQYF. DNA of the CDR3: TGTGCCAGCAGCTTTCCGGGACTAGCGGGAGGGTTTGAGACCCAGTACTTC. The entire variable domain, with the rest obtained from reference TRBV7-9 and TRBJ2-5, is as follows: DTGVSQNPRHKITKRGQNVTFRCDPISEHNRLYWYRQTLGQGPEFLTYFQNEAQLEKSRLLSDRFSAERPKGSFSTLEIQRTEQGDSAMYLCASSFPGLAGGFETQYFGPGTRLLVL.

J is TRBJ2-3 and V is TRBV9; D uncertain. This CDR3 spans 13 amino acids. The germline gives CDR1 SGDLS, CDR2 YYNGEE. Trimming left V 3 bases short and J 2 bases short, with 7 bases between. The CDR3 coding sequence is TGTGCCAGCAGCGGCATCAACACAGATACGCAGTATTTT. Amino acids: CASSGINTDTQYF.

This chain links TRBV9 with TRBJ2-7; 8 bases agree with TRBD1. V trimming: 4 bases; J trimming: 3 bases; junction bases outside the gene matches: 9. This CDR3 comprises 15 residues. Germline V gene sequence: CDR1 SGDLS, CDR2 YYNGEE. The CDR3 sequence: CASSHHDRGRYEQYF. The DNA of the CDR3 is TGTGCCAGCAGCCACCACGACAGGGGACGCTACGAGCAGTACTTC.

The chain is built from TRBV11-2 and TRBJ2-1; TRBD2 agrees at 8 bases. CDR1 SGHAT and CDR2 FQNNGV come from the germline V gene. J gave up 0 bases and V 5 bases, and 9 bases lay outside the gene matches. This CDR3 has 17 amino acids. As DNA, the CDR3 is TGTGCCAGCAGCCCCCTAGCGGGCCTAAGCTCCTACAATGAGCAGTTCTTC. This encodes CASSPLAGLSSYNEQFF.

This chain uses TRBV28 with TRBJ2-7; 9 bases agree with TRBD2. Trimming at V came to 4 bases and at J to 5 bases, leaving 9 bases not matched to a gene. The CDR3 has 15 amino acids. Germline CDR1 is MDHEN and CDR2 is SYDVKM. The CDR3 here is CASSSPRGGANEQYF. In DNA, the CDR3 is TGTGCCAGCAGTTCACCGCGGGGGGGCGCGAACGAGCAGTACTTC.

The chain uses TRBV7-9 and TRBJ2-5, with 9 positions matching TRBD2. CDR1 is SEHNR, CDR2 FQNEAQ, per germline (reference sequence). The V gene end was trimmed by 4 bases and the J gene end by 5 bases; junction bases not matched to a gene: 14. This CDR3 contains 17 residues. The CDR3 coding sequence is TGTGCCAGCAGCTCGAAGGACGCGGGAGGGCCGTGGGAGACCCAGTACTTC. Translated, it gives CASSSKDAGGPWETQYF.

This sequence joins TRBV14 and TRBJ2-7; perhaps TRBD2 as D (5 bases). The length of the CDR3 is 14 residues. Germline CDR1 and CDR2: SGHDN and FVKESK. Deletions cut 3 bases from V and 4 bases from J, with 13 bases between. Written as DNA, the CDR3 is TGTGCCAGCAGCCATTTAGCAAGAGGGTACGAGCAGTACTTC. This sequence encodes CASSHLARGYEQYF.

This chain uses TRBV2 with TRBJ1-2, with D possibly being TRBD1 (6 bases). There are 15 residues in the CDR3. Germline loops: CDR1 SNHLY, CDR2 FYNNEI. Trimming pared 3 bases from V and 3 bases from J, leaving 14 bases between. CDR3 protein: CASSESLTGYYGYTF. The DNA for the CDR3 is TGTGCCAGCAGTGAGTCCCTCACAGGGTACTATGGCTACACCTTC.